One TCR beta chain is described in this entry. The data were obtained in a study of CD8 T cells in ankylosing spondylitis. Between the trimmed V and J ends, which lost 1 base and 10 bases, there was a span of 17 bases. The CDR3 has 14 amino acids. Germline CDR1 and CDR2: DFQATT and SNEGSKA (reference sequence). TCRdb analysed the 5' RACE reads with MiXCR anew, one entry per CDR3 protein. The profile shows under 300,000 distinct CDR3 sequences, about 18% of them singletons. The V call is TRBV20-1, the J call TRBJ2-1, with D possibly being TRBD1 or TRBD2 (5 bases each). The clonotype was recovered from a male donor with ankylosing spondylitis or in good health (not recorded which). Input material: blood, either unsorted or a sorted T cell fraction (not recorded which). The CDR3 loop is CSARVARRGPEQFF. The CDR3 bases are TGCAGTGCTAGAGTTGCTCGTCGGGGCCCAGAGCAGTTCTTC.